This T cell receptor (beta chain) was sequenced for a study of CD8 T cells in ankylosing spondylitis. Quantitative 5'-RACE with molecular barcodes was used to make the TCR beta libraries. TCRdb reprocessed the 5' RACE reads via MiXCR and lists one record per CDR3 protein. The sample yields some 290,000 distinct CDR3 sequences, around 18% seen once. Germline CDR1 SNHLY, CDR2 FYNNEI. This CDR3 comprises 14 residues. Trimming removed 8 bases from V and 1 base from J; junction bases left unmatched: 7. The chain uses TRBV2 and TRBJ2-5; TRBD1 matches 7 bases. This sequence was found in a male donor with ankylosing spondylitis or in good health (not recorded which). Specimen: blood, either unsorted or a sorted T cell fraction (not recorded which). The CDR3 nucleotides read TGTGCCAGCGGTATACAGGGGCTCCAAGAGACCCAGTACTTC. Its translation is CASGIQGLQETQYF.